Listed below are T cell receptor beta chains from one sample, sequenced in a study of technical replicates of blood from a handful of donors. Produced via immunoSEQ multiplex PCR; TCRdb's table is partial and in-frame only. The sample lists around 93,000 clones, approximately 95% seen once, with under 0.35% in the top ten. Sample: T cells isolated from PBMCs. These receptors were obtained from a human donor in good health. Each CDR3 is given with its conserved first and last residue. A D gene is named only where the DNA matches it firmly. Size tells how often a clone was seen (once, few, many) or the class of an expanded clone, and some rows leave it out.

clone size: -; V gene: TRBV6-1; J gene: TRBJ1-3; D gene: -; CDR3 protein: CASSEIITSSGNTIYF; CDR3 DNA: TGTGCCAGCAGTGAAATTATAACGAGCTCTGGAAACACCATATATTTT
clone size: -; V gene: TRBV28; J gene: TRBJ2-1; D gene: TRBD2; CDR3 protein: CASSPLAGGPYNEQFF; CDR3 DNA: TGTGCCAGCAGTCCACTAGCGGGAGGGCCTTACAATGAGCAGTTCTTC
clone size: -; V gene: TRBV11-2; J gene: TRBJ2-3; D gene: TRBD1; CDR3 protein: CASSTTGGYRDTQYF; CDR3 DNA: TGTGCCAGCAGCACAACAGGGGGCTATAGAGATACGCAGTATTTT
clone size: once; V gene: TRBV15; J gene: TRBJ2-1; D gene: -; CDR3 protein: CATSREGGDWSYNEQFF; CDR3 DNA: TGTGCCACCAGCAGAGAGGGAGGTGACTGGTCCTACAATGAGCAGTTCTTC
clone size: -; V gene: TRBV7-6; J gene: TRBJ2-3; D gene: TRBD2; CDR3 protein: CASSLRGTSGSHTLTDTQYF; CDR3 DNA: TGTGCCAGCAGCTTAAGGGGGACTAGCGGGTCTCACACCTTAACAGATACGCAGTATTTT
clone size: -; V gene: TRBV5-8; J gene: TRBJ1-1; D gene: -; CDR3 protein: CASSLVPKRTEAFF; CDR3 DNA: TGTGCCAGCAGCTTGGTCCCTAAGCGCACTGAAGCTTTCTTT
clone size: -; V gene: TRBV6-4; J gene: TRBJ1-1; D gene: -; CDR3 protein: CASSEFGGGRAEAFF; CDR3 DNA: TGTGCCAGCAGTGAATTCGGGGGTGGAAGGGCTGAAGCTTTCTTT
clone size: -; V gene: TRBV7-9; J gene: TRBJ1-5; D gene: -; CDR3 protein: CASSLPPLAGGNQPQHF; CDR3 DNA: TGTGCCAGCAGCTTACCACCCTTGGCAGGGGGCAATCAGCCCCAGCATTTT
clone size: -; V gene: TRBV7-2; J gene: TRBJ1-1; D gene: -; CDR3 protein: CASSLATAWRSNTEAFF; CDR3 DNA: TGTGCCAGCAGCTTAGCCACAGCATGGCGATCGAACACTGAAGCTTTCTTT
clone size: once; V gene: TRBV7-2; J gene: TRBJ1-1; D gene: -; CDR3 protein: CASSLRDGNTEAFF; CDR3 DNA: TGTGCCAGCAGCTTACGAGATGGGAACACTGAAGCTTTCTTT
clone size: -; V gene: TRBV7-3; J gene: TRBJ2-2; D gene: -; CDR3 protein: CASSLHSIRGANGELFF; CDR3 DNA: TGTGCCAGCAGCTTACACAGCATCAGGGGAGCGAACGGGGAGCTGTTTTTT
clone size: -; V gene: TRBV6-5; J gene: TRBJ2-5; D gene: TRBD1; CDR3 protein: CASSYRGQQETQYF; CDR3 DNA: TGTGCCAGCAGTTACCGGGGACAGCAAGAGACCCAGTACTTC
clone size: -; V gene: TRBV10-3; J gene: TRBJ2-7; D gene: TRBD1; CDR3 protein: CAISDRSGGQGIVEQYF; CDR3 DNA: TGTGCCATCAGTGACCGGAGTGGGGGACAGGGGATTGTCGAGCAGTACTTC
clone size: -; V gene: TRBV28; J gene: TRBJ1-5; D gene: -; CDR3 protein: CASSLIYQPQHF; CDR3 DNA: TGTGCCAGCAGTTTAATCTATCAGCCCCAGCATTTT
clone size: once; V gene: TRBV29-1; J gene: TRBJ1-2; D gene: TRBD1; CDR3 protein: CSVRQGSNYGYTF; CDR3 DNA: TGCAGCGTCCGACAGGGGTCTAACTATGGCTACACCTTC
clone size: -; V gene: TRBV13; J gene: TRBJ2-7; D gene: TRBD2; CDR3 protein: CASSPGGDHYEQYF; CDR3 DNA: TGTGCCAGCAGCCCCGGGGGGGATCACTACGAGCAGTACTTC
clone size: -; V gene: TRBV5-1; J gene: TRBJ2-1; D gene: TRBD1; CDR3 protein: CASSGPQGALTEQFF; CDR3 DNA: TGCGCCAGCAGCGGACCACAGGGGGCGCTGACTGAGCAGTTCTTC
clone size: -; V gene: TRBV7-3; J gene: TRBJ2-3; D gene: TRBD2; CDR3 protein: CASSSGLAGGTDTQYF; CDR3 DNA: TGTGCCAGCAGCTCGGGACTAGCGGGAGGGACAGATACGCAGTATTTT
clone size: -; V gene: TRBV7-3; J gene: TRBJ2-1; D gene: -; CDR3 protein: CASSDGGLGDEQFF; CDR3 DNA: TGTGCCAGCAGCGACGGAGGTTTAGGCGATGAGCAGTTCTTC
clone size: -; V gene: TRBV7-2; J gene: TRBJ2-7; D gene: TRBD2; CDR3 protein: CASSLRASAGPSYEQYF; CDR3 DNA: TGTGCCAGCAGCTTAAGGGCCTCAGCGGGGCCGTCCTACGAGCAGTACTTC
clone size: -; V gene: TRBV5-1; J gene: TRBJ2-1; D gene: TRBD1; CDR3 protein: CASSQSGTGYSEQFF; CDR3 DNA: TGCGCCAGCAGCCAATCGGGGACAGGGTACAGTGAGCAGTTCTTC
clone size: -; V gene: TRBV6-6; J gene: TRBJ2-5; D gene: TRBD2; CDR3 protein: CASSGTSGRAGETQYF; CDR3 DNA: TGTGCCAGCAGCGGGACTAGCGGGAGGGCTGGGGAGACCCAGTACTTC
clone size: -; V gene: TRBV4-3; J gene: TRBJ1-5; D gene: -; CDR3 protein: CASSQRTGNQPQHF; CDR3 DNA: TGCGCCAGCAGCCAGAGAACAGGGAATCAGCCCCAGCATTTT
clone size: -; V gene: TRBV4-2; J gene: TRBJ2-2; D gene: -; CDR3 protein: CASSQDRRAENTGELFF; CDR3 DNA: TGTGCCAGCAGCCAAGATCGGAGAGCGGAAAACACCGGGGAGCTGTTTTTT
clone size: once; V gene: TRBV28; J gene: TRBJ1-5; D gene: -; CDR3 protein: CASSLGGMGLLNQPQHF; CDR3 DNA: TGTGCCAGCAGTTTAGGAGGGATGGGGCTGTTAAATCAGCCCCAGCATTTT
clone size: -; V gene: TRBV2; J gene: TRBJ2-5; D gene: -; CDR3 protein: CASMWERRQETQYF; CDR3 DNA: TGTGCCAGCATGTGGGAGCGGAGGCAAGAGACCCAGTACTTC
clone size: -; V gene: TRBV6-1; J gene: TRBJ1-5; D gene: -; CDR3 protein: CASMGHYSNQPQHF; CDR3 DNA: TGTGCCAGCATGGGACACTATAGCAATCAGCCCCAGCATTTT
clone size: -; V gene: TRBV2; J gene: TRBJ2-3; D gene: -; CDR3 protein: CASTSPSDTQYF; CDR3 DNA: TGTGCCAGCACTTCCCCCTCAGATACGCAGTATTTT
clone size: -; V gene: TRBV5-1; J gene: TRBJ2-7; D gene: TRBD2; CDR3 protein: CASSLLGLAGPFYEQYF; CDR3 DNA: TGCGCCAGCAGCTTGCTGGGACTAGCGGGTCCATTCTACGAGCAGTACTTC
clone size: -; V gene: TRBV19; J gene: TRBJ2-2; D gene: TRBD2; CDR3 protein: CASSILAGWTGELFF; CDR3 DNA: TGTGCCAGTAGTATACTAGCGGGATGGACCGGGGAGCTGTTTTTT
clone size: few; V gene: TRBV15; J gene: TRBJ1-1; D gene: -; CDR3 protein: CATSRGTGSTEAFF; CDR3 DNA: TGTGCCACCAGCAGGGGCACAGGGAGTACTGAAGCTTTCTTT
clone size: few; V gene: TRBV30; J gene: TRBJ1-1; D gene: -; CDR3 protein: CAWMQGGTEAFF; CDR3 DNA: TGTGCCTGGATGCAGGGAGGTACTGAAGCTTTCTTT
clone size: -; V gene: TRBV28; J gene: TRBJ2-3; D gene: -; CDR3 protein: CASSEKGGTDTQYF; CDR3 DNA: TGTGCCAGCAGCGAGAAGGGGGGCACAGATACGCAGTATTTT
clone size: -; V gene: TRBV9; J gene: TRBJ2-7; D gene: -; CDR3 protein: CASSVAVGSSYEQYF; CDR3 DNA: TGTGCCAGCAGCGTAGCTGTCGGTAGCTCCTACGAGCAGTACTTC
clone size: once; V gene: TRBV30; J gene: TRBJ2-1; D gene: TRBD2; CDR3 protein: CAWRGGGRASYQYEQFF; CDR3 DNA: TGTGCCTGGAGGGGTGGCGGGAGGGCCAGCTATCAATATGAGCAGTTCTTC
clone size: -; V gene: TRBV7-5; J gene: TRBJ1-1; D gene: -; CDR3 protein: CVRSLSVGGAGTEAFF; CDR3 DNA: TGTGTCAGAAGCCTCTCCGTAGGGGGCGCGGGCACTGAAGCTTTCTTT